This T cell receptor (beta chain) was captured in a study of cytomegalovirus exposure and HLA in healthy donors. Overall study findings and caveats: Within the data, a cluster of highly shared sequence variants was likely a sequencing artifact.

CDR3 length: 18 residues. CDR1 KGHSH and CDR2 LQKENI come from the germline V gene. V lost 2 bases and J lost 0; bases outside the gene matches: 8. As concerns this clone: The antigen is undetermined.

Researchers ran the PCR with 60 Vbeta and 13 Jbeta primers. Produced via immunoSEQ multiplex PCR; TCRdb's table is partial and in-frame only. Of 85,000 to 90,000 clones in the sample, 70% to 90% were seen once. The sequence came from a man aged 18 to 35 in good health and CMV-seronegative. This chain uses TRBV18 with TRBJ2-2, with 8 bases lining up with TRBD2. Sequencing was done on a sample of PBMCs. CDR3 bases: TGTGCCAGCTCACCAAGGGGCCTAGCGGGCTCGAACACCGGGGAGCTGTTTTTT. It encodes CASSPRGLAGSNTGELFF.